This T cell receptor beta chain was recovered during a study of blood T cell repertoires in COVID-19. Study context: The cDNA or gDNA used as material had been derived from T cells, B-cell-depleted T cells, or PBMCs.

Study processing details: Amplification from reference gene primers served as the basis for estimated nucleated cell counts. Produced via immunoSEQ multiplex PCR; TCRdb's table is partial and in-frame only. V, J and clone size reflect that table, while D and trimming were determined from the DNA. The sample lists around 620,000 clones; just under 90% were seen once. Germline V CDR1 and CDR2: SGHRS, YFSETQ. The V end was cut by 2 bases, the J end by 7 bases, with 9 bases between. CDR3 length: 12 residues. Specimen: peripheral blood. The clonotype was recovered from a woman aged 18-29 years with acute or convalescent COVID-19. The chain is built from TRBV5-1 and TRBJ1-1; the D gene is possibly TRBD1 (6 bases). CDR3 in DNA: TGCGCCAGCAGCTTCGACAGGCTTGAAGCTTTCTTT. Protein: CASSFDRLEAFF.